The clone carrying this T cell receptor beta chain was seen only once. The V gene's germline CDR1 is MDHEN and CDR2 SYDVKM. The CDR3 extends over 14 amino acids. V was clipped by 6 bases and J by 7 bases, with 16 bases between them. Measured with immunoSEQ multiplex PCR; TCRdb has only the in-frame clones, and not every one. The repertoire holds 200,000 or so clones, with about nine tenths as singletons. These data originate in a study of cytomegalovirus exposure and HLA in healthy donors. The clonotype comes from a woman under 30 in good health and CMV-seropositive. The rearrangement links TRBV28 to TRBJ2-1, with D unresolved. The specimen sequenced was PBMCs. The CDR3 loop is CASRPTETINEQFF. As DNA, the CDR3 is TGTGCCAGCAGGCCAACCGAGACAATAAATGAGCAGTTCTTC.